The clone carrying this T cell receptor (beta chain) was detected ten times or more. Its target is unknown. Trimming took 4 bases from V and 3 from J, leaving 20 bases between them. Germline V gene data show CDR1 as KGHDR and CDR2 as SFDVKD. This CDR3 has 17 residues. Quantitative molecular-barcoded 5'-RACE generated the TCR beta libraries. One entry per CDR3 protein, called by TCRdb with MiXCR from the 5' RACE reads. This sample has approximately 300,000 distinct CDR3 sequences, with 6.5% to 10% found just once. These data belong to a study of CD8 T cells in ankylosing spondylitis. The study, taken as a whole, reports: Apparently characteristic of ankylosing spondylitis blood was a TCR beta motif (eight highly homologous variants).

Sequenced: blood, either unsorted or a sorted T cell fraction (not recorded which). This chain joins TRBV24-1 and TRBJ1-1; D is perhaps TRBD1 (5 bases). The TCR comes from a male donor with ankylosing spondylitis. The CDR3 spells CATSEPRGQAQHTEAFF. As DNA, the CDR3 is TGTGCCACCAGTGAGCCCCGGGGCCAGGCGCAACACACTGAAGCTTTCTTT.